Following are 5 T cell receptor beta chains from one sample sequenced in a study of shared clonotypes between healthy human individuals. The naive CD8 fraction comprised CD45RO-negative cells positively selected for CCR7 and excluded terminally differentiated effector memory CD45RA+ cells. Using immunoSEQ multiplex PCR, the repertoire was profiled, and TCRdb retains in-frame clones only, with some absent. This table holds some 2 million clones, 85% to 95% found once. Sequencing input: naive CD8+ T cells sorted from blood. Receptors originate from a man between 18 and 29 years old in good health.

This clone was detected once. V gene TRBV4-3 combines with J gene TRBJ2-7; D may match TRBD1 or TRBD2 (5 bases each). CDR1 LGHNA and CDR2 YSLEER come from the germline V gene. The germline V and J ends were trimmed by 10 bases and 1 base, with 17 bases remaining between them. The CDR3 totals 14 residues. CDR3 sequence reads: CATGVGLGSYEQYF. CDR3 in DNA: TGCGCCACCGGGGTGGGGCTCGGGTCCTACGAGCAGTACTTC.

This clone was recorded only once. The chain recombines TRBV4-1 with TRBJ1-1; the D is unclear. The CDR3 spans 13 residues. Trimming took 8 bases from V and 6 from J, leaving 16 bases between them. Germline loops: CDR1 MGHRA, CDR2 YSYEKL. The CDR3, as DNA: TGCGCCAGCGTCCTGAGGGATGGGGCTGAAGCTTTCTTT. It is translated as CASVLRDGAEAFF.

The chain uses TRBV4-1 and TRBJ1-3, with a weak D call TRBD1 (5 bases). Germline V CDR1 and CDR2: MGHRA, YSYEKL. Trimming removed 0 bases at V and 4 bases at J, with 10 bases between. The CDR3 extends over 15 amino acids. CDR3 DNA sequence: TGCGCCAGCAGCCAAGATGCCAGACAGGGAAACACCATATATTTT. It specifies CASSQDARQGNTIYF.

In its sample, this clone was seen once. The J gene is TRBJ2-7, the V gene TRBV14, with D perhaps matching TRBD1 or TRBD2 (6 bases each). Germline-derived CDR1 and CDR2 are SGHDN and FVKESK. The V end lost 0 bases, the J end lost 2 bases, and 11 bases lay between the germline ends. This CDR3 is 15 amino acids long. CDR3 nucleotides: TGTGCCAGCAGCCAAGAGGGGGGCAGAACCTACGAGCAGTACTTC. Translating it yields CASSQEGGRTYEQYF.

The rearrangement links TRBV5-4 to TRBJ2-1, with 8 positions matching TRBD1. The CDR3 consists of 15 residues. With V trimmed by 6 bases and J by 5 bases, 10 bases remained unmatched. Germline CDR1 reads SGHNT; CDR2 reads YYREEE (reference sequence). CDR3 sequence: CASMAADRDNNEQFF. The CDR3 bases are TGTGCCAGCATGGCGGCGGACAGGGACAACAATGAGCAGTTCTTC.